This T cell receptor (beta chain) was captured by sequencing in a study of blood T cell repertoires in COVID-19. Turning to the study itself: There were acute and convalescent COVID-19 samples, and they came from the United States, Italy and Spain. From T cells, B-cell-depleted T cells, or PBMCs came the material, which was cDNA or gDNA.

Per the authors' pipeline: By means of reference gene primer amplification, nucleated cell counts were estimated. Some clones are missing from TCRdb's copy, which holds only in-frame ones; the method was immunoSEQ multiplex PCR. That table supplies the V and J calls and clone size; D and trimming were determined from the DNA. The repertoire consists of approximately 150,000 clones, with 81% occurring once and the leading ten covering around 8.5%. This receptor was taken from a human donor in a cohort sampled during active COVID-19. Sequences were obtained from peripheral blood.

The CDR3, as DNA: TGTGCCAGCGGGACTAGCGGCAACTCCTACAATGAGCAGTTCTTC. Translating gives CASGTSGNSYNEQFF. The V gene is TRBV28, the J gene TRBJ2-1, with 11 nucleotides matching TRBD2. CDR3 size: 15 residues. The germline CDR1 and CDR2 sequences are MDHEN and SYDVKM. The V and J ends lost 8 bases and 0 bases, in that order; junction bases with no gene match: 3.